The clone carrying this TCR beta chain appeared a few times. Its matching antigen is unknown. The sample is drawn from a study of T cells in Graves' hyperthyroidism and ophthalmopathy. RNA transcripts served as the template for amplifying TCR beta CDR3 regions. First-round RT-PCR targeting the TCR CDR3 was performed with the HTBI primer set. MiXCR, applied by TCRdb to the multiplex PCR reads, yields one record per CDR3 protein. Among 550,000 to 650,000 distinct CDR3 sequences, approximately 13% were seen once, and the ten largest hold almost 6%. Study-level findings and limits: Ophthalmopathy was predicted by the model a median of roughly 6 months ahead of onset. In blood, most of the thyroid clonotypes expanded above 0.001 were also present.

Patients between 18 and 65 years old had hyperthyroidism, newly diagnosed and lasting under 2 months. The PBMCs were taken from under 12 ml of fresh peripheral blood. The source material was blood. The TCR comes from a woman under 40 with Graves' hyperthyroidism that later progressed to Graves' ophthalmopathy.

For the CDR3, the DNA is TGTGCCAGCAGCCATTTCAGGGGTTACGAGCAGTACTTC. The encoded protein is CASSHFRGYEQYF. The gene calls are TRBV3-1 and TRBJ2-7; TRBD1 is a possible D gene (6 bases). Germline values: CDR1 LGHDT, CDR2 YNNKEL (reference sequence). Trimming cost V 3 bases and J 4 bases, with 10 bases left between them. This CDR3 contains 13 residues.